This record concerns one T cell receptor (beta chain) sequence. This clonotype was seen ten or more times. Its antigen is still unknown. Base qualities are not at hand, and no much larger clone is one base apart. Blood bank volunteers in Maryland, USA served as the healthy controls. For the unsorted PBMC libraries, 2 million PBMCs were stored in RNAlater at -80 degrees C until RNA extraction and were used to generate the libraries. Peripheral blood was subjected to Ficoll-Hypaque density gradient centrifugation to isolate PBMCs, which were then cryopreserved in liquid nitrogen. This entry belongs to a study of neurological immune-mediated disorders (dated by TCRdb to about 2019). Broadly, across the study: Peripheral blood TCR-beta repertoires from HTLV-I-associated myelopathy (HAM/TSP) patients, multiple sclerosis patients and healthy controls were compared by UMI-based sequencing. The cohort comprised 68 subjects: roughly 14 HAM/TSP patients, around 34 multiple sclerosis patients and about 20 healthy controls. Longitudinal samples, technical triplicates and paired sorted CD4+ and CD8+ T-cell subsets, alongside PBMC samples, were included among the roughly 98 TCR-beta libraries.

cDNA was synthesized by template-switch 5'RACE using a primer carrying a 10-nucleotide random unique molecular identifier by which each TCR transcript was tagged. Every sequencing run covered 15-18 subjects and yielded more than 160 million TCR-beta sequences. The RNeasy kit was used to extract total RNA. Using the KAPA Real-time Library Amplification kit, TCR-beta VDJ regions were amplified with primers for the TCR constant region and the 5'RACE anchor. Sample indexes and Illumina adaptors were added in a first PCR, after which library yield was increased in a second PCR. The roughly 650 bp TCR product was size-selected on a 2% E-gel SizeSelection system after Ampure bead purification. Before pooling, library quality was assessed on a Bioanalyzer, concentration was determined with Qubit, and library quantification was performed with the Kapa Library Quantification kit. An Illumina HiSeq 2500 sequenced the libraries paired-end 2 x 150 bp. To increase sequence diversity, roughly 24-32% phiX was spiked into each library pool. On the authors' methods: The quality-filtered reads were processed with the UMI-based MiGEC pipeline, whose error correction step removed more than 80% of the raw TCR sequences. IMGT germline references were used for alignment of VDJ genes, and clonotypes were defined by a unique CDR3 amino acid sequence together with V-J genes. Clonal expansion, Shannon diversity, and CDR3 relatedness (CalcPairwiseDistances, ClusterSamples) were evaluated with VDJtools, and phylogenetic trees were built with CLCbio workbench. A clone was classed as expanded if it had 8 or more unique UMIs, a cutoff based on coefficient-of-variation modelling across technical triplicates. TCRdb passed the public sequencing reads through fastp at Q25 and MiXCR, retaining productive beta sequences. Rows matching on CDR3 protein sequence are summarized as one entry with the most common DNA and genes. In this record, the V and J calls reflect TCRdb's handling and not the investigators' own analysis. For this sample the table gives approximately 16,000 distinct CDR3 sequences, of which about a fifth were detected only once. The biggest ten clones account for roughly 23% of the sample.

General conclusions and limits of the study: TCR clonal expansion was greatest in HAM/TSP patients and smallest in MS patients, who ranked below even healthy controls. No identical CDR3 amino acid sequences were shared among expanded clones across subjects, suggesting private TCR-beta repertoires in all groups.

Including the terminal cysteine and phenylalanine, the CDR3 comprises 13 residues. Only the CDR3 part of the read is kept: 39 bases, read in frame from the first base. CDR1 LGHDT and CDR2 YNNKEL were looked up in the germline V gene (reference sequence). V and J are truncated by 3 bases and 4 bases respectively, leaving an intervening sequence of 6 bases. The chain joins TRBV3-1 to TRBJ2-2; too little of a D gene remains to name it. Sequencing was carried out using PBMCs. The clonotype was recovered from a man between 45 and 60 years old in good health. The CDR3 loop reads CASSQVGTGELFF. The nucleotide sequence is TGTGCCAGCAGCCAGGTGGGCACCGGGGAGCTGTTTTTT.